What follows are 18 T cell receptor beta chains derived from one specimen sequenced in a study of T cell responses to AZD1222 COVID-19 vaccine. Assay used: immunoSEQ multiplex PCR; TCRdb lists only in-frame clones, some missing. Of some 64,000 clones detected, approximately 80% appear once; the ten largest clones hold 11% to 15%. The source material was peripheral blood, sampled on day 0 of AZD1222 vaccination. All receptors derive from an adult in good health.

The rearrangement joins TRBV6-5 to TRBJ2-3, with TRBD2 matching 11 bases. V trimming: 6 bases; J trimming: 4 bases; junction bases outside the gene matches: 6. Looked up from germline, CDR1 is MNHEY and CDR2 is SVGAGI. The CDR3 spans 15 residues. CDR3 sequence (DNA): TGTGCCAGCAGACCTCTAGCGGGGGGCTCAGATACGCAGTATTTT. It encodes CASRPLAGGSDTQYF.

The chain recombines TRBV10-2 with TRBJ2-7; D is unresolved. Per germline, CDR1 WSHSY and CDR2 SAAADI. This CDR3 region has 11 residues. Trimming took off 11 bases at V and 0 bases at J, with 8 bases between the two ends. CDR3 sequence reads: CAASSSYEQYF. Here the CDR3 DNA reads TGCGCCGCTTCCTCCTCCTACGAGCAGTACTTC.

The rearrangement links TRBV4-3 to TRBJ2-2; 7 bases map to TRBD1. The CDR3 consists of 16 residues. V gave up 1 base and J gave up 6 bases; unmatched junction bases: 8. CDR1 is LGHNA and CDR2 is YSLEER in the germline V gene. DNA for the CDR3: TGCGCCAGCAGCCAAGCTTGGACAGGTCGGGCCGGGGAGCTGTTTTTT. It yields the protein CASSQAWTGRAGELFF.

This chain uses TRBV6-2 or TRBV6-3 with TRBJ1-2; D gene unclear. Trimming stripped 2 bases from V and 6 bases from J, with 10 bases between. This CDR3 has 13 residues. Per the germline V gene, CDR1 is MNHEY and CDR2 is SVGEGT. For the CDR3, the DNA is TGTGCCAGCAGTTACCGGACGTACGATGGCTACACCTTC. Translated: CASSYRTYDGYTF.

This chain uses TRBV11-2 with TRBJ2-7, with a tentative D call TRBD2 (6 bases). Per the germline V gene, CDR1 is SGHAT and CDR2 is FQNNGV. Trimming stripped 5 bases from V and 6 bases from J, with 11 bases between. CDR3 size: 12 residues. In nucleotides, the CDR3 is TGTGCCAGCAGCATTGGAGGGGCCGAGCAGTACTTC. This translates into CASSIGGAEQYF.

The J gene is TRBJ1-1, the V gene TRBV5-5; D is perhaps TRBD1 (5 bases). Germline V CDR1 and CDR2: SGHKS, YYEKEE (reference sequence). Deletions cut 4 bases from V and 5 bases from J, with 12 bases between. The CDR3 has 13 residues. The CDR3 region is CASSQYRGTEAFF. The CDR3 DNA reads TGTGCCAGCAGCCAATATCGGGGGACTGAAGCTTTCTTT.

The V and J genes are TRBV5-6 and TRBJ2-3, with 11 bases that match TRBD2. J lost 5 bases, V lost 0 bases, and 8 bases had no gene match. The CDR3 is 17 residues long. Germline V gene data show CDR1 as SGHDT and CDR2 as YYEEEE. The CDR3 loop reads CASSLEVVAGGIDTQYF. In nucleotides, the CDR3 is TGTGCCAGCAGCTTGGAAGTAGTAGCGGGGGGGATAGATACGCAGTATTTT.

CDR3 sequence reads: CASSYSRRNTEAFF. CDR3 nucleotides: TGTGCCAGCAGTTACTCGAGGCGGAACACTGAAGCTTTCTTT. This sequence joins TRBV6-5 and TRBJ1-1; no definite D call. V was clipped by 0 bases and J by 1 base, with 6 bases between them. CDR3 length equals 14 residues. Per the germline V gene, CDR1 is MNHEY and CDR2 is SVGAGI.

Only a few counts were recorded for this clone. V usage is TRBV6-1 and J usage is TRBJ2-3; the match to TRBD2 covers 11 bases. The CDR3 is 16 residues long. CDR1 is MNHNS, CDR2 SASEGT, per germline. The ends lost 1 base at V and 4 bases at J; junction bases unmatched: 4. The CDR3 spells CASSEEIAGGPDTQYF. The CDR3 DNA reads TGTGCCAGCAGTGAAGAGATAGCGGGGGGGCCAGATACGCAGTATTTT.

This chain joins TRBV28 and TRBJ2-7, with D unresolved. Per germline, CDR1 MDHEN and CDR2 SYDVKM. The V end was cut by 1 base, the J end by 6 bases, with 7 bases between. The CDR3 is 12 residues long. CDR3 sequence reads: CASSLYTLEQYF. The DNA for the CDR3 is TGTGCCAGCAGTTTATACACCCTCGAGCAGTACTTC.

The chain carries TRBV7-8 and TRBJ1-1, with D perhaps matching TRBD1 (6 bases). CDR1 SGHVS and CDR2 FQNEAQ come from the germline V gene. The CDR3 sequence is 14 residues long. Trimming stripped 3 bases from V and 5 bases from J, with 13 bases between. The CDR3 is CASSLARGQTEAFF. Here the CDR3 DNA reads TGTGCCAGCAGCTTGGCCAGGGGTCAGACTGAAGCTTTCTTT.

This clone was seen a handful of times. The CDR3 nucleotides read TGTGCCAGCAGTTACGGGGTGAACAGGGACACTGAAGCTTTCTTT. Its protein is CASSYGVNRDTEAFF. The chain has TRBV6-5 and TRBJ1-1; perhaps TRBD1 as D (6 bases). The CDR3 totals 15 residues. The V and J ends lost 2 bases and 3 bases respectively, with 13 bases between them. Germline-derived CDR1 and CDR2 are MNHEY and SVGAGI.

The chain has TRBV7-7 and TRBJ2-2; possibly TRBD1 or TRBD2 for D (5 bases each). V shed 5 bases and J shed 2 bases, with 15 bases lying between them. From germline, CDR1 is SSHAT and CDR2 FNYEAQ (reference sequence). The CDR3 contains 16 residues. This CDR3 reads CASSPYEGPNTGELFF. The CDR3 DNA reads TGTGCCAGCAGCCCTTATGAGGGGCCTAACACCGGGGAGCTGTTTTTT.

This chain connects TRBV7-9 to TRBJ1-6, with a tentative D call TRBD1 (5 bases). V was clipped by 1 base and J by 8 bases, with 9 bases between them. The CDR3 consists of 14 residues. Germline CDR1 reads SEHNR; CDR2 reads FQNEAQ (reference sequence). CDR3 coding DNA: TGTGCCAGCAGCTTAGAGCAGGGATATTCACCCCTCCACTTT. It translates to CASSLEQGYSPLHF.

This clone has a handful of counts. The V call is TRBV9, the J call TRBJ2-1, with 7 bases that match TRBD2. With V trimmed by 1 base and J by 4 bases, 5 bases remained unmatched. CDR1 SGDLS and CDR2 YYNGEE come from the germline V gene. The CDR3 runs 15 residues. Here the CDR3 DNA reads TGTGCCAGCAGCGTAAGCGGGGTACCTTACAATGAGCAGTTCTTC. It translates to CASSVSGVPYNEQFF. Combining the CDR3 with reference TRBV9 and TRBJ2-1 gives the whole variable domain DSGVTQTPKHLITATGQRVTLRCSPRSGDLSVYWYQQSLDQGLQFLIQYYNGEERAKGNILERFSAQQFPDLHSELNLSSLELGDSALYFCASSVSGVPYNEQFFGPGTRLTVL.

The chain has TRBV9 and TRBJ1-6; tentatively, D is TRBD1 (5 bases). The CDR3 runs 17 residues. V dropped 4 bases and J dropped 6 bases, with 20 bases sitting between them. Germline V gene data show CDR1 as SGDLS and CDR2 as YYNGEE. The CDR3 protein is CASSPGLPYRFNSPLHF. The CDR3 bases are TGTGCCAGCAGCCCAGGGCTGCCGTACCGTTTTAATTCACCCCTCCACTTT. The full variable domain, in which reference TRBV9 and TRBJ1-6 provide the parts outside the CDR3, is DSGVTQTPKHLITATGQRVTLRCSPRSGDLSVYWYQQSLDQGLQFLIQYYNGEERAKGNILERFSAQQFPDLHSELNLSSLELGDSALYFCASSPGLPYRFNSPLHFGNGTRLTVT.

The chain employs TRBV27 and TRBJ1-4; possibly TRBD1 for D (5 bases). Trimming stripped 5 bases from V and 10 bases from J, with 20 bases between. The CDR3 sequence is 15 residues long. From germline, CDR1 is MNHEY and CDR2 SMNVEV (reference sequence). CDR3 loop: CASSPGPGRLGKLFF. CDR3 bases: TGTGCCAGCAGTCCGGGGCCAGGGCGTTTGGGAAAACTGTTTTTT.

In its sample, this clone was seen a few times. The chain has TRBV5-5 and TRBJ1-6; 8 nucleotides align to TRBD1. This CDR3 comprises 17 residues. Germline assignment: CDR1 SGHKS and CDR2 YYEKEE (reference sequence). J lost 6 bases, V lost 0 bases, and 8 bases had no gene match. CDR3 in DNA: TGTGCCAGCAGCTTGGCCAGGGGGCTTTTCCTTAATTCACCCCTCCACTTT. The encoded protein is CASSLARGLFLNSPLHF.